Below are 2 T cell receptor beta chains sequenced from a single sample in a study of blood T cells in healthy people across ages. Next came a second PCR, run for about 7 to 11 cycles, which used a sample-barcoded 5' primer along with a J-beta primer mix. TCRdb re-derived calls from the 5' RACE reads in MiXCR, one entry per CDR3 protein. The sample has 1.8 million or so distinct CDR3 sequences, 30% to 40% seen once. Specimen: blood. The receptors shown here come from a human donor in good health.

At least ten counts were recorded for this clonotype. V and J are TRBV20-1 and TRBJ1-2; weak D call: TRBD1 (6 bases). Germline V gives CDR1 DFQATT, CDR2 SNEGSKA (reference sequence). V dropped 2 bases and J dropped 5 bases, with 6 bases sitting between them. The CDR3 runs 11 residues. CDR3 DNA: TGCAGTGCTAGAAGGGGGTATGGCTACACCTTC. Protein: CSARRGYGYTF.

This chain uses TRBV7-9 with TRBJ2-1; 9 nucleotides match TRBD2. The CDR3 sequence is 17 residues long. CDR1 is SEHNR, CDR2 FQNEAQ, per germline (reference sequence). Trimming at V came to 1 base and at J to 5 bases, leaving 9 bases not matched to a gene. The CDR3 DNA sequence: TGTGCCAGCAGCTTAGTTGCGGGGACTAGCTCAAACAATGAGCAGTTCTTC. Protein product: CASSLVAGTSSNNEQFF.